The subject of this entry is one T cell receptor beta chain. This clonotype was observed at least ten times. What this receptor recognizes is not known. Base qualities are not provided; no much larger clone lies one nucleotide away. Libraries were constructed by PCR. Sequenced on an Illumina HiSeq 2500. Molecular barcoding was employed in the preparation of TCR libraries, with unique molecular identifiers being used to normalize TCRbeta repertoire quantification. The raw public reads went through TCRdb reprocessing: fastp at Q25, MiXCR clone calling, in-frame beta chains kept. Entries that share a CDR3 protein sequence are merged under the most common genes and DNA. This sample has about 300,000 distinct CDR3 sequences in its table, and around 7.1% of those were observed once. Clones ranked in the top ten supply approximately 8.2% of the sample. This specimen comes from a study of T-cell reconstitution after alpha-beta-depleted transplantation in children listed by TCRdb under 2016. Background on the whole study: Using TCR repertoire profiling, the study followed T-cell immune reconstitution in a quantitative way in children after TCRalphabeta/CD19-depleted allogeneic hematopoietic cell transplantation.

The study at large found these results: Apparently early alphabetaT-cell count recovery about two months after transplant reportedly relied on only several hundred rapidly expanded clones derived from non-depleted graft cells. Over subsequent months, a decline in hyperexpanded clone frequencies was noted, and after one year, T-cell counts and TCRbeta diversity were mostly ascribed to newly produced T cells. The high TCRbeta diversity at day 60 in some patients was ascribed to recipient T cells and intrathymic progenitors that had survived conditioning.

The sample's treatment or condition label is to be understood as: allogeneic hematopoietic cell transplantation with graft depleted of TCRalphabeta T cells and CD19 B cells. The transplant recipients were children given TCRalphabeta/CD19-depleted allogeneic hematopoietic cell grafts. Sequencing was performed on peripheral blood, taken 360 days after TCRalphabeta/CD19-depleted stem cell transplant. The TCR comes from a female patient aged 2 to 10 who had a stem cell transplant for Fanconi anemia, so the T cells may come from the graft donor.

The CDR3 protein sequence reads: CASSLTGTSGSEQFF. The DNA sequence reads TGTGCCAGCTCCCTAACCGGGACTAGCGGGTCTGAGCAGTTCTTC. The chain was built from TRBV6-1 and TRBJ2-1; 12 junctional bases match TRBD2. Reading from cysteine to phenylalanine, the CDR3 counts 15 amino acids. Only CDR3 DNA remains: 45 bases, in frame from the first base. The CDR1 and CDR2 encoded by the germline V gene are MNHNS and SASEGT. Germline trimming amounts to 8 bases on V and 9 bases on J, with 11 as the count of junction bases outside the gene matches.